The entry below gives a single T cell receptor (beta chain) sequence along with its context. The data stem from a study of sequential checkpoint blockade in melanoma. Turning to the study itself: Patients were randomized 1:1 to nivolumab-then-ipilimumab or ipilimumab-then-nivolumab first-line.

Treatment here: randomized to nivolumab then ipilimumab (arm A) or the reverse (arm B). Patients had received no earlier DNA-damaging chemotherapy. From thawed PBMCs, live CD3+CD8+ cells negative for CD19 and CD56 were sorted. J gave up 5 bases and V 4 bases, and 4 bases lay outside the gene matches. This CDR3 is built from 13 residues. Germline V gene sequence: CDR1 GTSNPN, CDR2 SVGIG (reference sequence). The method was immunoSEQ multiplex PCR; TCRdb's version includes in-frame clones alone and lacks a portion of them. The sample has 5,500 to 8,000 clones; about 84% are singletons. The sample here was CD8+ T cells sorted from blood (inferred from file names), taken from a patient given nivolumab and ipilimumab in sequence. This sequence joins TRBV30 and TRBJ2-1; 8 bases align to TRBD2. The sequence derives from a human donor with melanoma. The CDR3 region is CAWNSGTNNEQFF. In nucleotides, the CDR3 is TGTGCCTGGAATAGCGGGACTAACAATGAGCAGTTCTTC.